This T cell receptor (beta chain) was found in a study of CD8 T cells in ankylosing spondylitis. Construction of TCR beta libraries was performed using quantitative 5'-RACE with molecular barcodes. TCRdb independently ran MiXCR on the 5' RACE reads; one entry per CDR3 protein. The top ten clones hold about 20% of a sample with over 700,000 distinct CDR3 sequences, around 20% of them seen once. In regard to this clonotype: What it recognizes is unknown.

Study outcomes and limitations: Previous work reported some of these motif variants in the synovial fluid and blood of reactive arthritis. Seven to nine highly homologous variants made up a TCR beta motif, and this motif appeared characteristic of ankylosing spondylitis blood.

The CDR3 is made up of 12 amino acids. The V end was cut by 6 bases, the J end by 2 bases, with 11 bases between. The germline CDR1 and CDR2 sequences are SQVTM and ANQGSEA. This TCR was sampled from a male donor with ankylosing spondylitis. J is TRBJ2-7 and V is TRBV29-1, with unresolved D. What was sequenced was blood, either unsorted or a sorted T cell fraction (not recorded which). The CDR3 loop reads CSVKDGTYEQYF. CDR3 bases: TGCAGCGTGAAGGACGGAACCTACGAGCAGTACTTC.